This entry is about one T cell receptor beta chain. The second PCR ran about 6 to 12 cycles with a sample-barcoded 5' primer and J-beta primers. TCRdb re-derived calls from the 5' RACE reads in MiXCR, one entry per CDR3 protein. The repertoire has 1.2 million to 1.5 million distinct CDR3 sequences, around 42% of them found once; the top ten carry 7.9%. The J segment lost 10 bases and the V segment lost 0 bases, leaving 13 bases of the junction unmatched. The CDR3 covers 17 residues. The germline CDR1 and CDR2 sequences are SGHKS and YYEKEE (reference sequence). The sample is drawn from a study of blood T cells in healthy people across ages.

The gene calls are TRBV5-5 and TRBJ2-1, with 10 bases fitting TRBD1. This clonotype originated in a woman younger than 30 in good health. The material sequenced was blood. CDR3 DNA: TGTGCCAGCAGCTTGGGTCTGGGGGACAGGGGAGTCTACGAGCAGTTCTTC. This gives the protein CASSLGLGDRGVYEQFF.